This T cell receptor (beta chain) derives from a study of T cells after yellow fever vaccination. As for the study in general: Low-cell-number fractions underwent preparation using SMART-Seq v4 Ultra Low Input.

Whole-study findings and limits: After the booster, 96% of CD4 and approximately 87% of CD8 primary-response clones were re-detected. The study found a weaker secondary response that peaked faster, day 5 versus 15.

This clonotype was observed a few times. Its antigen is not known. The CDR3 loop spans 13 amino acids. The germline V gene has CDR1 SGHDN and CDR2 FVKESK. V was trimmed by 2 bases and J by 7 bases, leaving 9 bases between them. A 5'RACE template-switching step, the method used to make TCR cDNA, added a universal primer site and UMIs. One entry per CDR3 protein, called by TCRdb with MiXCR from the 5' RACE reads. The repertoire consists of around 360,000 distinct CDR3 sequences, with roughly 11% occurring once and the leading ten covering around 19%. This specimen consisted of PBMCs, obtained on the day of the first yellow fever vaccination. This sequence originates from a man between 18 and 35 years old who received the YFV17D yellow fever vaccine. The gene calls are TRBV14 and TRBJ2-1, with TRBD2 as a possible D gene (5 bases). The CDR3 loop is CASSQRGWNEQFF. The CDR3 DNA follows: TGTGCCAGCAGCCAACGGGGTTGGAATGAGCAGTTCTTC.